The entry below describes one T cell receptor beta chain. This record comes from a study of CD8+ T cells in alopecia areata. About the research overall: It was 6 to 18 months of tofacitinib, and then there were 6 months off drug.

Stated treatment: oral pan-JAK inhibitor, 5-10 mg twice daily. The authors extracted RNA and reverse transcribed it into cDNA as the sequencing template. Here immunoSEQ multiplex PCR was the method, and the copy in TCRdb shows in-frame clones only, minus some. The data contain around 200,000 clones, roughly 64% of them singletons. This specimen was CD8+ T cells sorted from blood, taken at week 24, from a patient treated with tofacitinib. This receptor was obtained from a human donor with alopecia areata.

As DNA, the CDR3 is TGTGCCAGCAGCTTACCCTCAGCACGGGTGAACACTGAAGCTTTCTTT. Translating it yields CASSLPSARVNTEAFF. This chain uses TRBV7-9 with TRBJ1-1; D call uncertain. The V gene's germline CDR1 is SEHNR and CDR2 FQNEAQ (reference sequence). The length of the CDR3 is 16 residues. V was shortened by 2 bases and J by 0 bases, with 13 bases between the two germline ends.